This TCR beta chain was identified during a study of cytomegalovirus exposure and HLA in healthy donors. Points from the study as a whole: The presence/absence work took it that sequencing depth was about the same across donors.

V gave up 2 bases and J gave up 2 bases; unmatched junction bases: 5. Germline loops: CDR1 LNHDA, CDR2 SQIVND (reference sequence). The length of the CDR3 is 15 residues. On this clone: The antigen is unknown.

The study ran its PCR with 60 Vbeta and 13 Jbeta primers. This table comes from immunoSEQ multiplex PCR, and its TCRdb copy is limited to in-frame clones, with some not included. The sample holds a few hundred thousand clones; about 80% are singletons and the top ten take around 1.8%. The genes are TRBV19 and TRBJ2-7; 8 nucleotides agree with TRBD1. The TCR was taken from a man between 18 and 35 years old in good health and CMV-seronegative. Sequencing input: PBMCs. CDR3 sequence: CASSITGTGAYEQYF. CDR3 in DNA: TGTGCCAGTAGTATAACCGGGACAGGAGCCTACGAGCAGTACTTC.